The clone carrying this T cell receptor (beta chain) was seen a few times. Germline CDR1 reads SGDLS; CDR2 reads YYNGEE. V lost 4 bases to trimming and J lost 1 base, with 12 bases between them. This CDR3 has 15 residues. Amplified TCR beta CDR3 regions came from RNA transcripts. Initially, a first-round RT-PCR of the TCR CDR3 employed the HTBI primer set. TCRdb re-analysed the multiplex PCR reads in MiXCR, keeping a single row per CDR3 protein. The sample consists of fewer than 500,000 distinct CDR3 sequences, about 13% of them appearing once. These data belong to a study of T cells in Graves' hyperthyroidism and ophthalmopathy.

Sequencing was performed on blood. The J gene is TRBJ1-5, the V gene TRBV9; D not resolved. The clonotype originates from a man in his thirties or forties with Graves' hyperthyroidism that later progressed to Graves' ophthalmopathy. CDR3 region: CASSLSGSSNQPQHF. CDR3 nucleotides: TGTGCCAGCAGCTTATCAGGATCCAGCAATCAGCCCCAGCATTTT.